The present TCR beta chain was sequenced within a study of blood T cell repertoires in COVID-19. This CDR3 has 16 amino acids. Germline V CDR1 and CDR2: LNHDA, SQIVND (reference sequence). V dropped 4 bases and J dropped 7 bases, with 22 bases sitting between them. Authors' processing steps: Reference gene primer amplification gave nucleated cell count estimates. The method was immunoSEQ multiplex PCR; TCRdb's version includes in-frame clones alone and lacks a portion of them. The V and J calls and clone size are taken from that table; D and trimming were inferred from the DNA. The sample includes tens of thousands of clones, 77% seen only once; the top ten take 9.9%.

The rearrangement joins TRBV19 to TRBJ2-5; D gene uncertain. The sequenced sample was peripheral blood. The receptor comes from a human donor in a cohort sampled during active COVID-19. The CDR3, as DNA: TGTGCCAGTAGTAGTTCCGCGAGGCGCGGAGAAGGGACCCAGTACTTC. Amino acid sequence: CASSSSARRGEGTQYF.